This TCR beta chain emerged from a study of OX40 agonist ivuxolimab in advanced cancers. Background on the study: Subjects had a mean age of 60 years, with a range of 23 to 79; roughly 83% were male.

Points from the study as a whole: More expanded clones were found, on average, in CD8+ than in CD4+ T cells. Among the lowest peripheral clonal expansion occurred in 0.1-3.0 mg/kg partial responders.

With respect to this clone: Its antigen remains unknown.

Clones were sequenced by immunoSEQ multiplex PCR, and TCRdb holds only the in-frame ones, with some missing. The sample yields about 20,000 clones, about nine tenths seen once. This CDR3 spans 14 amino acids. Trimming at V came to 5 bases and at J to 8 bases, leaving 7 bases not matched to a gene. Per the germline V gene, CDR1 is SEHNR and CDR2 is FQNEAQ (reference sequence). The clonotype originates from an adult with an advanced solid tumor such as melanoma, head and neck, liver or kidney cancer. The input for sequencing was CD4+ or CD8+ T cells sorted from blood, taken in a trial of the OX40 agonist ivuxolimab. This rearrangement joins TRBV7-9 to TRBJ1-4; 8 bases are shared with TRBD1. The CDR3 here is CASSTGTGSEKLFF. For the CDR3, the DNA is TGTGCCAGCAGCACCGGGACAGGTAGCGAAAAACTGTTTTTT.